A single count supports the clone carrying this T cell receptor beta chain. The sample belongs to a study of cytomegalovirus exposure and HLA in healthy donors. V shed 0 bases and J 4 bases; nucleotides not matched to a gene: 0. The germline gives CDR1 SGHTA, CDR2 FQGNSA. CDR3 length equals 16 residues. Sequencing was performed with immunoSEQ multiplex PCR; in TCRdb, only in-frame clones are kept and a portion is missing. The sample has 90,000 to 150,000 clones; roughly 88% are singletons. The sequence was collected from a woman aged 18-35 years in good health and CMV-seropositive. The V gene is TRBV7-2, the J gene TRBJ2-1; 13 bases align to TRBD2. The sequencing sample was made of PBMCs. As DNA, the CDR3 is TGTGCCAGCAGCTTAGCGGGACTAGCGGGGTACAATGAGCAGTTCTTC. Amino acid sequence: CASSLAGLAGYNEQFF. The variable domain in full, completed from reference TRBV7-2 and TRBJ2-1, reads GAGVSQSPSNKVTEKGKDVELRCDPISGHTALYWYRQSLGQGLEFLIYFQGNSAPDKSGLPSDRFSAERTGGSVSTLTIQRTQQEDSAVYLCASSLAGLAGYNEQFFGPGTRLTVL.